A selection of T cell receptor beta chains follows, all from one sample in a study of blood T cell repertoires in COVID-19. The method was immunoSEQ multiplex PCR; TCRdb's version includes in-frame clones alone and lacks a portion of them. Here the sample spans under 300,000 clones, roughly 87% being singletons. Sequenced input: peripheral blood. The source of these receptors is a man aged 60 to 75 who had recovered from COVID-19. Both conserved end residues are part of each CDR3. A D gene is named only where the DNA matches it firmly. Clone size is stated in some rows and not others, as once, few, many or a class when expanded.

TRBD2,NA,TRBJ2-1,TRBV11-2,TGTGCCAGCAGCCTCGGGGGGTCATCCTACAATGAGCAGTTCTTC,CASSLGGSSYNEQFF
NA,NA,TRBJ2-2,TRBV7-9,TGTGCCAGCACCTATACCGGGACACGCACCGGGGAGCTGTTTTTT,CASTYTGTRTGELFF
NA,NA,TRBJ2-7,TRBV28,TGTGCCAGCAGTGTCCAAAACTCCTACGAGCAGTACTTC,CASSVQNSYEQYF
TRBD1,NA,TRBJ1-1,TRBV18,TGTGCCAGCTCATCGAGGGGGCTGGCTGAAGCTTTCTTT,CASSSRGLAEAFF
NA,once,TRBJ1-5,TRBV24-1,TGTGCCTGCGGGGCTAATCAGCCCCAGCATTTT,CACGANQPQHF
TRBD1,NA,TRBJ1-5,TRBV5-6,TGTGCCAGCAGCTTGGTGGGACAGGGGGCGTATCAGCCCCAGCATTTT,CASSLVGQGAYQPQHF
NA,few,TRBJ2-1,TRBV19,TGTGCCCCCCGCCGGGGGACCTCGCGGAATGAGCAGTTCTTC,CAPRRGTSRNEQFF
TRBD1,NA,TRBJ1-6,TRBV6-5,TGTGCCAGCAGTTTCGGGGACAGATTTATGTTT,CASSFGDRFMF
TRBD1,few,TRBJ2-7,TRBV6-5,TGTGCCAGCAGAAGACAGGGAGACTACGAGCAGTACTTC,CASRRQGDYEQYF
NA,NA,TRBJ2-2,TRBV25-1,TGTGCCAGCAGCTCGACAGTGAACACCGGGGAGCTGTTTTTT,CASSSTVNTGELFF
NA,NA,TRBJ2-5,TRBV30,TGTGCCTGGAGGAGGGGGTTGGAGACCCAGTACTTC,CAWRRGLETQYF
TRBD2,NA,TRBJ2-1,TRBV5-1,TGCGCCAGCAGCTTGGGACTAGCGGGGGGTGAGCAGTTCTTC,CASSLGLAGGEQFF
TRBD1,NA,TRBJ2-2,TRBV27,TGTGCCAGCAGTGTTGTAGGGGGCGCCGGGGAGCTGTTTTTT,CASSVVGGAGELFF
NA,NA,TRBJ2-3,TRBV7-9,TGTGCCAGCAGTTTCAGCGGGGATACGCAGTATTTT,CASSFSGDTQYF
TRBD1,NA,TRBJ1-2,TRBV30,TGTGCCTGGAAATCACAGGGGGCTATTGAGCGTGGCTACACCTTC,CAWKSQGAIERGYTF
NA,NA,TRBJ2-7,TRBV9,TGTGCCAGCAGCGACGAGGGCTACGAGCAGTACTTC,CASSDEGYEQYF